The 5 T cell receptor beta chains given below trace back to one sample, sequenced in a study of cytomegalovirus exposure and HLA in healthy donors. Primers for the PCR totalled 60 Vbeta and 13 Jbeta. Produced via immunoSEQ multiplex PCR; TCRdb's table is partial and in-frame only. The data contain about 180,000 clones, less than 80% of them singletons. The sequencing sample was made of PBMCs. The receptor set was obtained from a woman in her thirties or forties in good health and CMV-seronegative.

The genes are TRBV7-9 and TRBJ1-1; D unclear. Trimming removed 4 bases from V and 5 bases from J, with 23 bases in between. The germline V gene encodes CDR1 SEHNR and CDR2 FQNEAQ (reference sequence). This CDR3 contains 17 residues. This chain's CDR3 is CASSWSPRGILGTEAFF. In DNA, the CDR3 is TGTGCCAGCAGCTGGTCCCCAAGAGGCATCCTGGGTACTGAAGCTTTCTTT.

The V and J genes are TRBV19 and TRBJ1-1; no reliable D call. V was trimmed by 5 bases and J by 11 bases, leaving 15 bases between them. The CDR3 covers 12 residues. Germline V gives CDR1 LNHDA, CDR2 SQIVND (reference sequence). This chain's CDR3 is CASSLRREEAFF. CDR3 DNA sequence: TGTGCCAGTAGTCTAAGGCGGGAAGAGGCTTTCTTT.

This clone was detected a few times. The chain couples TRBV6-1 to TRBJ1-2; a possible D gene is TRBD1 (6 bases). V was trimmed by 6 bases and J by 5 bases, leaving 10 bases between them. This CDR3 is 12 amino acids long. The germline CDR1 and CDR2 sequences are MNHNS and SASEGT. The CDR3 loop reads CASRQGKYGYTF. The CDR3 DNA reads as TGTGCCAGCAGACAGGGAAAGTATGGCTACACCTTC.

This sequence joins TRBV14 and TRBJ1-1; TRBD1 agrees at 7 bases. From germline, CDR1 is SGHDN and CDR2 FVKESK. The CDR3 consists of 13 residues. The V gene end was trimmed by 3 bases and the J gene end by 4 bases; junction bases not matched to a gene: 2. The CDR3 coding sequence is TGTGCCAGCAGCCATGGACAGGCCACTGAAGCTTTCTTT. Protein: CASSHGQATEAFF.

This chain links TRBV25-1 with TRBJ1-2, with D possibly being TRBD1 (6 bases). CDR3 size: 14 residues. CDR1 and CDR2 from the germline V gene are MGHDK and SYGVNS. V was cut by 4 bases and J by 4 bases, with 13 bases left in between. The CDR3 coding sequence is TGTGCCAGCAGTGGACTGGGGGCGAGCTATGGCTACACCTTC. Its translation is CASSGLGASYGYTF.